The clone carrying this TCR beta chain was counted many times. Its antigen is not known. The CDR3 totals 17 residues. V was trimmed by 5 bases and J by 0 bases, leaving 17 bases between them. The data were taken from a study of identical twins. TCRdb called the 5' RACE reads again in MiXCR, with one record for every CDR3 protein. The data show about 520,000 distinct CDR3 sequences, less than 25% seen once. General observations from the study: Modelling approaches yielded underestimates of out-of-frame TCR alpha sharing between monozygotic twins.

The same specimen was also included in a second study, on T cells expressing NK-cell markers. That source adds: The authors derived TCR beta repertoires from sorted CD3+CD56+NKG2C+, CD3+CD56+NKG2C- and CD3+CD56-NKG2C+ T cells. In a handful of donors, dominant NKG2C+ clonotypes were about 1.0-7.0% of CD8+ T cells.

The sequence was obtained from a woman under 30 in good health. Sample: CD4+ T cells sorted from blood. The chain couples TRBV12-3 or TRBV12-4 to TRBJ2-1; D is ambiguous. The CDR3 coding sequence is TGTGCCAGCAGTCCATTCCCGGGTCCTGGCTCCTACAATGAGCAGTTCTTC. Translated, it gives CASSPFPGPGSYNEQFF.